This T cell receptor beta chain was sequenced in a study of blood T cell repertoires in COVID-19. Overall study context: From T cells, B-cell-depleted T cells, or PBMCs came the material, which was cDNA or gDNA.

This clone came up once. Generated by immunoSEQ multiplex PCR, the TCRdb table keeps only in-frame clones and is missing some. The sample shows 300,000 to 400,000 clones, approximately 88% of them seen only once. Recruits, aged about 18 to 95 years, lived in under 25 US areas. In assigning cohorts, the study relied on participant-reported clinical history. Trimming removed 0 bases from V and 5 bases from J, with 10 bases in between. Germline V gene data show CDR1 as MGHRA and CDR2 as YSYEKL. The length of the CDR3 is 14 residues. Source material: PBMCs or T cells enriched from blood (not recorded which). The source of this sequence is a man between 60 and 75 years old who had recovered from COVID-19. The V gene is TRBV4-1, the J gene TRBJ1-2, with TRBD1 as a possible D gene (5 bases). The CDR3 DNA reads TGCGCCAGCAGCCAAGATGACAAGGGGTATGGCTACACCTTC. Translating it yields CASSQDDKGYGYTF.